This is a list of T cell receptor beta chains from one sample in a study of identical twins. MiXCR was run by TCRdb on the 5' RACE reads, yielding one entry per CDR3 protein. The repertoire holds roughly 290,000 distinct CDR3 sequences, about 8.3% seen once, with less than 2.5% in the top ten. This sample was also put to use in a study of yellow fever vaccine responses in identical twins.

Material: memory (CD45RO+) T cells sorted from blood. The receptors were sampled from a woman under 30 in good health. Both conserved end residues are part of each CDR3. A D gene is named only where the DNA matches it firmly. The listing skips clone size in some rows; elsewhere it reads once, few, many or a size class.

J,length,D,size,V,DNA,CDR3
TRBJ2-5,16,-,-,TRBV6-5,TGTGCCAGCAGTTACTCGATTTCGGTCCCACAAGAGACCCAGTACTTC,CASSYSISVPQETQYF
TRBJ2-3,15,-,few,TRBV24-1,TGTGCCACCAGTGATTTGCAGGGAAGCAGAGATACGCAGTATTTT,CATSDLQGSRDTQYF
TRBJ1-5,12,-,few,TRBV28,TGTGCCAGCGGGGACAAGAAGAGAGCCCAGCATTTT,CASGDKKRAQHF
TRBJ1-2,15,TRBD1,many,TRBV3-1,TGTGCCAGCAGCAGGGGGCCCAAAGCTAACTATGGCTACACCTTC,CASSRGPKANYGYTF
TRBJ2-5,13,-,few,TRBV7-7,TGTGCCAGCAGCTCCGGACTGAAAAAGACCCAGTACTTC,CASSSGLKKTQYF
TRBJ1-3,18,TRBD1,-,TRBV15,TGTGCCACCAGCAGAGATAAGTGGCCGGGACAGAACATTAACACCATATATTTT,CATSRDKWPGQNINTIYF
TRBJ2-7,17,-,many,TRBV6-2/TRBV6-3,TGTGCCAGCAGTTACTCTCGAGGGGGACCCACGAAAAACGAGCAGTACTTC,CASSYSRGGPTKNEQYF
TRBJ2-2,16,TRBD2,many,TRBV4-2,TGTGCCAGCAGCCAAGGACTAGCCGTCGGGGCCGGGGAGCTGTTTTTT,CASSQGLAVGAGELFF
TRBJ2-1,18,-,few,TRBV4-1,TGCGCCAGCAGCCAAAATTTCCCCCGGGCCCTAGAAAGTAATGAGCAGTTCTTC,CASSQNFPRALESNEQFF
TRBJ1-2,16,TRBD1,few,TRBV7-9,TGTGCCAGCAGCTTAGTTCTAGGGACAGTCAACTATGGCTACACCTTC,CASSLVLGTVNYGYTF